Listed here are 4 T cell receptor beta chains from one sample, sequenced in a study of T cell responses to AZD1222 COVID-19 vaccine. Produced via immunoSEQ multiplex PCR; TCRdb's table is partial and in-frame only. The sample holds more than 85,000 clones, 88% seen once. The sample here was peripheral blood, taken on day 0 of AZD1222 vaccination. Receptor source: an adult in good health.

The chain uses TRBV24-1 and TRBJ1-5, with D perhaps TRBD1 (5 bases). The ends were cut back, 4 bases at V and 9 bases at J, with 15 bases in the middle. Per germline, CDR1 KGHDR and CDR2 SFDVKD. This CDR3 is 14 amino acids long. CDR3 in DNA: TGTGCCACCAGTGACACCGGGACCGCCGGGCCCCAGCATTTT. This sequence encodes CATSDTGTAGPQHF.

DNA for the CDR3: TGTGGAGGGTCGGGCATGAACACTGAAGCTTTCTTT. Its protein product is CGGSGMNTEAFF. The gene calls are TRBV28 and TRBJ1-1, with unresolved D. The CDR3 totals 12 residues. In germline, CDR1 is MDHEN, CDR2 SYDVKM.

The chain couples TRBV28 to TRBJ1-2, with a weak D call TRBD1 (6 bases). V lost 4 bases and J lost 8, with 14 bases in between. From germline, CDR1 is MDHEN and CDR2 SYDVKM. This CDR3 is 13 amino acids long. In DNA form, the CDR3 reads TGTGCCAGCAGTTCCGGGACACTCTTGGGCTACACCTTC. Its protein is CASSSGTLLGYTF.

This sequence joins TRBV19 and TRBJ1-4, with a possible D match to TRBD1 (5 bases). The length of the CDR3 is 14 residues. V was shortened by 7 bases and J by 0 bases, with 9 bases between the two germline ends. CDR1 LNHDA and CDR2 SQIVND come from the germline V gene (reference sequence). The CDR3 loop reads CASTQVPTNEKLFF. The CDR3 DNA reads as TGTGCCAGTACACAGGTTCCAACTAATGAAAAACTGTTTTTT.